These T cell receptor beta chains were read from a single sample in a study of T cell changes during pregnancy in multiple sclerosis. The data were produced by immunoSEQ multiplex PCR, yet TCRdb's version contains in-frame clones alone and is incomplete. Among approximately 93,000 clones listed, roughly 90% were seen once. Sequencing was performed on peripheral blood, taken in the first trimester of pregnancy. These receptor sequences come from a female donor in good health, enrolled as a control in a pregnancy study. The CDR3 runs from the conserved cysteine through the conserved F or W. D genes are given only for firm matches. Clone size is shown for a subset of rows, as once, few, many or a class of expanded clone.

clone_size d_call j_call v_call cdr3_aa cdr3_nt
- TRBD1 TRBJ1-5 TRBV11-3 CASSPRYGTGAIFNQPQHF TGTGCCAGCAGCCCCCGTTACGGGACAGGGGCGATTTTTAATCAGCCCCAGCATTTT
- - TRBJ2-3 TRBV5-1 CASSLLGGTGDTQYF TGCGCCAGCAGCCTCCTCGGCGGGACGGGTGATACGCAGTATTTT
medium-sized - TRBJ1-2 TRBV15 CATRAGGDPYGYTF TGTGCCACCAGGGCCGGCGGGGACCCCTATGGCTACACCTTC
- - TRBJ1-6 TRBV7-2 CASSLSEARNNSPLHF TGTGCCAGCAGCTTATCGGAGGCCCGGAATAATTCACCCCTCCACTTT
- - TRBJ1-2 TRBV7-2 CASSRSNRVPPGDYTF TGTGCCAGCAGCCGTTCGAACAGGGTGCCCCCAGGGGACTACACCTTC
- TRBD2 TRBJ2-1 TRBV7-3 CASSLRAGGLDEQFF TGTGCCAGCAGCTTAAGAGCGGGGGGTCTCGATGAGCAGTTCTTC
- TRBD1 TRBJ2-1 TRBV7-2 CASSPRRTGGNSYNEQFF TGTGCCAGCAGCCCTCGCCGGACAGGGGGTAACTCCTACAATGAGCAGTTCTTC
- - TRBJ1-5 TRBV7-9 CASSLGDIGGPQHF TGTGCCAGCAGCTTAGGGGACATAGGGGGGCCCCAGCATTTT
- TRBD1 TRBJ1-2 TRBV28 CASTPRDREDYTF TGTGCCAGCACCCCAAGGGACAGGGAAGACTACACCTTC
- TRBD1 TRBJ1-3 TRBV7-2 CASSKQGASGNTIYF TGTGCCAGCAGTAAACAGGGGGCCTCTGGAAACACCATATATTTT
- - TRBJ2-1 TRBV30 CAWGPGGNYNEQFF TGTGCCTGGGGCCCGGGGGGCAATTACAATGAGCAGTTCTTC
- - TRBJ1-1 TRBV19 CASHRFKGGMFQSEAFF TGTGCCAGCCATCGATTTAAAGGGGGTATGTTTCAATCTGAAGCTTTCTTT
- - TRBJ2-4 TRBV7-8 CACSRGPGGGIQYF TGTGCCTGTTCGAGGGGGCCCGGGGGGGGCATTCAGTACTTC
- - TRBJ1-5 TRBV15 CATRTDTGIGPQHF TGTGCCACCAGGACAGATACGGGCATCGGACCCCAGCATTTT
- - TRBJ2-7 TRBV7-3 CASSKRDYEQYF TGTGCCAGCAGCAAGAGAGACTACGAGCAGTACTTC
- TRBD1 TRBJ1-3 TRBV2 CASRGQGVAGNTIYF TGTGCCAGCAGGGGCCAGGGGGTGGCTGGAAACACCATATATTTT
- - TRBJ1-3 TRBV6-6 CASSSNSGNTIYF TGTGCCAGCAGTAGCAACTCTGGAAACACCATATATTTT
- TRBD1 TRBJ1-4 TRBV7-2 CASSRNRDREKLFF TGTGCCAGCAGCCGTAACAGGGACAGAGAAAAACTGTTTTTT
- - TRBJ2-3 TRBV11-1 CASSLGQVNTDTQYF TGTGCCAGCAGCTTAGGACAGGTGAACACAGATACGCAGTATTTT
once TRBD1 TRBJ1-5 TRBV2 CASKGAAGGQPQHF TGTGCCAGCAAGGGGGCGGCAGGGGGTCAGCCCCAGCATTTT
- TRBD1 TRBJ1-6 TRBV7-8 CASSVDRVNSPLHF TGTGCCAGCAGCGTCGACAGGGTGAATTCACCCCTCCACTTT
- TRBD2 TRBJ2-3 TRBV6-1 CASPGGGGQDTQYF TGTGCCAGTCCTGGGGGGGGTGGGCAAGATACGCAGTATTTT
few TRBD1 TRBJ1-3 TRBV7-6 CASSPGTGAGNTIYF TGTGCCAGCAGCCCCGGAACAGGGGCGGGAAACACCATATATTTT
- - TRBJ2-7 TRBV5-1 CASSVQGTYEQYF TGCGCCAGCAGCGTTCAGGGAACCTACGAGCAGTACTTC
few - TRBJ1-1 TRBV5-1 CASSLQGIVPEAFF TGCGCCAGCAGCTTGCAGGGAATCGTCCCTGAAGCTTTCTTT
- - TRBJ2-1 TRBV7-2 CASSLGQGGYNEQFF TGTGCCAGCAGCTTAGGGCAGGGGGGCTACAATGAGCAGTTCTTC
once - TRBJ2-5 TRBV28 CASSLGGRETQYF TGTGCCAGCAGCCTCGGGGGGCGGGAGACCCAGTACTTC
- - TRBJ2-5 TRBV5-6 CASSLRETQYF TGTGCCAGCAGCTTGCGGGAGACCCAGTACTTC
few - TRBJ1-2 TRBV4-2 CASSHNTPGYGYTF TGTGCCAGCAGCCACAACACGCCGGGCTATGGCTACACCTTC